Described below is a single T cell receptor (beta chain) sequence and its context. Its antigen is currently unknown. The record originates from a study of T cell repertoires in cytomegalovirus infection. Overall study: Public TCR beta signatures provided an indication of both CMV infection and a matching HLA type. Study-level findings and limits: Carriers of CMV and the relevant HLA type were discriminated by public TCR beta frequency. HLA-C-restricted CMV clonotypes gave the most frequent clonotype in two of eight donors.

Trimming at V came to 8 bases and at J to 7 bases, leaving 8 bases not matched to a gene. This CDR3 spans 14 amino acids. TCRdb passed the reads through MiXCR, listing each CDR3 protein once. The data contain around 490,000 distinct CDR3 sequences, 26% of them singletons. The rearrangement joins TRBV12-3 or TRBV12-4 to TRBJ2-1; 10 bases match TRBD2. The sequence was collected from a human donor in good health (CMV status not recorded). Some clones in this sample may be carry-over from other donors' samples. The sample consisted of PBMCs. CDR3 region: CASFSGRAGNEQFF. In DNA form, the CDR3 reads TGTGCCAGCTTCAGCGGGAGGGCCGGGAATGAGCAGTTCTTC.